Below, one T cell receptor (beta chain) is given with its context. Random hexamers were used to reverse transcribe the RNA input (roughly 0.5 to 1 ug). Across 54 Vbeta and 13 Jbeta, TCR beta CDR3 was amplified with immunoSEQ multiplex PCR. TCRdb re-derived calls from the immunoSEQ multiplex PCR reads in MiXCR, one entry per CDR3 protein. Of 150,000 to 200,000 distinct CDR3 sequences detected, around 95% appear once; the ten largest clones hold roughly 0.13%. The authors sequenced TCR beta from blood CD8+ and CD4+ T cells. The study used healthy donors as controls matched for age and sex. TEMRA cells were FACS-enriched, with CD8+ and CD4+ T cells isolated negatively. The data belong to a study of CD8 T cells in Susac syndrome. CDR1 is LGHDT and CDR2 is YNNKEL in the germline V gene (reference sequence). The CDR3 runs to 14 residues. Trimming shortened V by 0 bases and J by 7 bases, and 12 bases separated the two germline ends.

The V call is TRBV3-1, the J call TRBJ2-5; D uncertain. The specimen was CD4+ T cells from PBMCs. The source of this sequence is a human donor in good health. Here the CDR3 reads CASSQDGLGGTQYF. In nucleotides, the CDR3 is TGTGCCAGCAGCCAAGATGGGCTAGGTGGGACCCAGTACTTC.